This T cell receptor (beta chain) emerged from a study of CD8 T cells in seronegative destructive rheumatoid arthritis (dated by TCRdb to the early 2020s). Concerning the study at large: Most of the eight CND-RA patients were receiving biological drugs at sampling. The study compared peripheral CD8+ TCRbeta repertoires from patients with CCP-negative destructive rheumatoid arthritis (CND-RA) against repertoires from newly diagnosed seropositive RA, seronegative RA and healthy controls. Comparison cohorts of seropositive RA, seronegative RA and healthy controls came from an earlier published TCRbeta dataset rather than new sequencing.

Findings and caveats that apply to the study as a whole: Across the 110,000 or so clonotypes tested, no public clonotype enrichment survived Benjamini-Hochberg correction. The authors read the apparently distinct set of enriched public clonotypes carried by CND-RA patients as support for a separate disease subset. More CMV-reactive and fewer influenza A-reactive CD8+ TCRbeta sequences were observed in CND-RA repertoires than in controls and other RA subtypes. The small size of the CND-RA cohort was acknowledged as a study limitation. After adjustment for age, less diverse and more clonal CD8+ TCRbeta repertoires appeared to be present in CND-RA patients than in other RA subtypes. Without diagnostic samples, TCR repertoire differences may partly reflect poor disease control over the years rather than being present at onset.

Following the manufacturer's instructions, genomic DNA from CD8+ cells served as the input for TCRbeta sequencing. The immunoSEQ assay was used for TCRbeta sequencing, which was carried out at a genomics technology centre in Finland. For the original study's pipeline: The clonotype tables produced by the immunoSEQ preprocessing pipeline were converted into VDJtools format, and any non-productive clonotypes were filtered out. Samples with fewer than 10,000 reads were excluded, the remaining samples were subsampled to 10,000 reads, and most of the eight CND-RA samples met this threshold. Using the VDJtools CalcDiversityStats function on data subsampled to 10,000 reads, the Shannon-Wiener, Simpson and clonality indices were calculated. Non-singleton TCRbeta clonotypes were hard-matched, with no mismatches allowed, against VDJdb to infer antigen specificity. CDR3 sequences differing by one amino acid (Hamming distance 1) were grouped into clusters with potentially shared antigen targets. Group enrichment of public clonotypes was tested with one-sided Fisher's exact tests after groups were resampled to six samples, with the procedure repeated ten times. TCRdb limited this immuneACCESS table to in-frame rearrangements with V and J called. A share of clones is missing; checked studies link under half to unresolved V genes, and the rest is unexplained. The V and J calls and clone size come from that table; D and trimming were worked out from the DNA. Across this sample there are over 10,000 clones, with less than 90% seen only once. The ten largest account for 27% of the sample.

In regard to this clone: No antigen is known for it. Base quality data are lacking; no much larger clone is found one base away.

The CDR3 measures 14 amino acids from cysteine to phenylalanine. Kept here is only the CDR3 DNA, which spans 42 bases and is read in frame from base 1. CDR1 and CDR2 are drawn from the germline V gene: MNHNS, SASEGT. Between the V and J ends, shortened by 8 bases and 7 bases respectively, the junction contains 18 bases. A negative result on the clinical CCP2 antibody test was shown by CND-RA patients, and progression of joint destruction was observed despite active therapy. All CND-RA patients were characterized by typical joint destruction in wrists and ankles and by failure of conventional anti-rheumatic therapy. CND-RA patients were sampled not at diagnosis but after long disease histories, which in several cases spanned decades. Each patient provided roughly 49 millilitres of EDTA-anticoagulated peripheral blood. Density gradient separation with Ficoll-Paque PLUS was used to isolate peripheral blood mononuclear cells. AutoMACS magnetic bead positive selection was used to isolate CD8+ cells from fresh or cryopreserved PBMCs, and purity was verified by flow cytometry. Nucleospin Tissue or Tissue XS kits were used for genomic DNA extraction, and quantification was performed on a Qubit 2.0 fluorometer.

This sequence uses TRBV6-1 and TRBJ2-1; the D gene is perhaps TRBD2, on 6 matching bases. The sequenced sample was CD8+ T cells from blood. The source of this sequence is a woman aged 25 to 55 with seronegative destructive rheumatoid arthritis. The sequenced DNA is TGTGCCAGCTCAAGGGACTTCGAGTATAATGAGCAGTTCTTC. Its coded protein is CASSRDFEYNEQFF.